This TCR beta chain was recorded in a study of blood T cell repertoires in COVID-19. This CDR3 is built from 16 residues. V gave up 4 bases and J gave up 5 bases; unmatched junction bases: 13. CDR1 is LNHDA and CDR2 is SQIVND in the germline V gene (reference sequence). Profiled with immunoSEQ multiplex PCR; TCRdb holds only in-frame clones, not every one. This sample has 150,000 to 200,000 clones, with around 76% found just once. The chain joins TRBV19 to TRBJ1-1, with 7 positions matching TRBD1. The sequence came from a woman aged 65 to 85 with acute or convalescent COVID-19. The specimen was peripheral blood. The DNA for the CDR3 is TGTGCCAGTAGTACGATGGGTCACAGGGGCCCAACTGAAGCTTTCTTT. Protein product: CASSTMGHRGPTEAFF. Full variable domain (outside the CDR3, taken from reference TRBV19 and TRBJ1-1): DGGITQSPKYLFRKEGQNVTLSCEQNLNHDAMYWYRQDPGQGLRLIYYSQIVNDFQKGDIAEGYSVSREKKESFPLTVTSAQKNPTAFYLCASSTMGHRGPTEAFFGQGTRLTVV.